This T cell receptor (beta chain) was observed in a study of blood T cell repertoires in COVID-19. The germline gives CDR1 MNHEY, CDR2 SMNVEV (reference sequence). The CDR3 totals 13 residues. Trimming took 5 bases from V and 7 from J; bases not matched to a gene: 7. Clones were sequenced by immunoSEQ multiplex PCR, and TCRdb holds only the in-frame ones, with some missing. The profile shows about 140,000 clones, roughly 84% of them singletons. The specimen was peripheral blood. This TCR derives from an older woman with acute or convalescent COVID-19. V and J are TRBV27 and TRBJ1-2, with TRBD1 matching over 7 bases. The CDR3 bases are TGTGCCAGCAGTACCTACAGGGGCGCTGGCTACACCTTC. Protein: CASSTYRGAGYTF.